This T cell receptor beta chain was sequenced in a study of shared clonotypes between healthy human individuals. Study-level results: Estimated richness values were generally larger in naive subsets than in memory subsets.

In the case of this clone: Its antigen is currently unknown.

Sequencing used immunoSEQ multiplex PCR; TCRdb keeps in-frame clones, though not all of them. The table records approximately 530,000 clones, less than 96% of them present only once. This clonotype was sampled from a woman aged 25 to 39 in good health. The sample taken for sequencing was naive CD4+ T cells sorted from blood. Noted subset: CD45RA+ positively selected.

The CDR3 bases are TGTGCCAGCAGTTGGACAGGCCGGGCAGATACGCAGTATTTT. Translation gives CASSWTGRADTQYF. The rearrangement joins TRBV28 to TRBJ2-3; 7 nucleotides align to TRBD1. V shed 4 bases and J 4 bases; nucleotides not matched to a gene: 5. The germline V gene has CDR1 MDHEN and CDR2 SYDVKM. There are 14 residues in the CDR3. Filled out from reference TRBV28 and TRBJ2-3, the complete variable domain reads DVKVTQSSRYLVKRTGEKVFLECVQDMDHENMFWYRQDPGLGLRLIYFSYDVKMKEKGDIPEGYSVSREKKERFSLILESASTNQTSMYLCASSWTGRADTQYFGPGTRLTVL.